This entry is about one TCR beta chain. The germline V gene has CDR1 LGHNA and CDR2 YNFKEQ. Between the trimmed V and J ends, which lost 0 bases and 0 bases, there was a span of 20 bases. The CDR3 has 20 amino acids. The data were produced by immunoSEQ multiplex PCR, yet TCRdb's version contains in-frame clones alone and is incomplete. The table has about 50,000 clones, around 80% seen once. The data were obtained in a study of memory CD4+ T cells and cytomegalovirus serostatus. Overall study: Healthy Belgian adult donors included about nine CMV-positive and some 24 CMV-negative people.

Single viable CD3+CD4+CD8-CD45RO+ cells were sorted as the memory CD4+ T cells. The chain uses TRBV4-2 and TRBJ1-4; D possibly corresponds to TRBD1 (6 bases). The sample consisted of memory CD4+ T cells from blood. The sequence was collected from an adult in good health and CMV-seronegative. The CDR3 here is CASSQDPPVRGHSTNEKLFF. CDR3 nucleotides: TGTGCCAGCAGCCAAGACCCCCCTGTCAGGGGCCACTCAACTAATGAAAAACTGTTTTTT.